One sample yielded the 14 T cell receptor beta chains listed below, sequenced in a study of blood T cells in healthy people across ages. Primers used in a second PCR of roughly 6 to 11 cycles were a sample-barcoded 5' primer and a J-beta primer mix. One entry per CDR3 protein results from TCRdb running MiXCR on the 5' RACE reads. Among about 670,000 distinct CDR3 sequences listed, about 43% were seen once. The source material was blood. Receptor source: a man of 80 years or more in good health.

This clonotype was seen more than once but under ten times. CDR3 in amino acids: CASSLSLSQQYF. The CDR3 DNA reads TGTGCCAGCAGCCTTTCACTCAGCCAGCAGTACTTC. The gene calls are TRBV4-2 and TRBJ2-7, with D unclear. From germline, CDR1 is LGHNA and CDR2 YNFKEQ. CDR3 length: 12 residues. Trimming shortened V by 4 bases and J by 8 bases, and 12 bases separated the two germline ends.

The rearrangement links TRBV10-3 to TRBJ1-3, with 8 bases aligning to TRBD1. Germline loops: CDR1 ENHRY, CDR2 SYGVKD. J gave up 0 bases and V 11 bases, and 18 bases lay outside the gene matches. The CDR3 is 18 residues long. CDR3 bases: TGTGCCTCCCGAAAGGTGACGGGACAGGTTATCTCTGGAAACACCATATATTTT. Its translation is CASRKVTGQVISGNTIYF.

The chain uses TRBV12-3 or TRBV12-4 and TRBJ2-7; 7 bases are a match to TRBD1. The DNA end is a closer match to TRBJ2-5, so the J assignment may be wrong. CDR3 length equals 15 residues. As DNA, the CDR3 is TGTGCCAGCAGTATATGGGACAGCGAGCAAGAGACCCAGTACTTC. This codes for CASSIWDSEQETQYF.

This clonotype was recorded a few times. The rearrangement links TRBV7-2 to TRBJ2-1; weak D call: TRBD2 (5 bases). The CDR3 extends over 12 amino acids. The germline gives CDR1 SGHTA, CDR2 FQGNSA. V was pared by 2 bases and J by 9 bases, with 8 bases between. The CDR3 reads CASSLSGTEQFF. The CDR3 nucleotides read TGTGCCAGCAGCTTAAGCGGAACTGAGCAGTTCTTC.

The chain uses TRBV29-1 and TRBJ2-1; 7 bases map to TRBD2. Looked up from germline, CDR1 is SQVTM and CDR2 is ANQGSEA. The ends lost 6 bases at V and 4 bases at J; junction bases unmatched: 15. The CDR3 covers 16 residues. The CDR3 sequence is CSVLREGSTIYNEQFF. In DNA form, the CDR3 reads TGCAGCGTCCTAAGGGAGGGTAGCACAATTTACAATGAGCAGTTCTTC.

CDR3 sequence (DNA): TGTGCCAGCAGTTACCCTGTGGGACAGGGGGAATCCTCCTACGAGCAGTACTTC. Its translation is CASSYPVGQGESSYEQYF. The V gene is TRBV6-5, the J gene TRBJ2-7; 11 bases match TRBD1. The CDR3 is made up of 18 amino acids. Trimming cost V 2 bases and J 0 bases; bases outside gene matches: 9. From germline, CDR1 is MNHEY and CDR2 SVGAGI.

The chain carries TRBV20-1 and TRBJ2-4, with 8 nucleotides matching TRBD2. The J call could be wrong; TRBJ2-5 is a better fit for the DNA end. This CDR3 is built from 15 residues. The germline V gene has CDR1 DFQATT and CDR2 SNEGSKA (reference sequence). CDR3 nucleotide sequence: TGCAGTGCCTCCCTGCCGGGGGGGGCCGTTGAGACCCAGTACTTC. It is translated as CSASLPGGAVETQYF.

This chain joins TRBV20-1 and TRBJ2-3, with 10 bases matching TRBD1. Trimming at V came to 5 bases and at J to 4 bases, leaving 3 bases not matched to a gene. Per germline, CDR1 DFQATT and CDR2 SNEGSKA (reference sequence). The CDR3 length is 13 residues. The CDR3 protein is CSALDRGADTQYF. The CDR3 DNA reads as TGCAGTGCTCTGGACAGGGGGGCAGATACGCAGTATTTT.

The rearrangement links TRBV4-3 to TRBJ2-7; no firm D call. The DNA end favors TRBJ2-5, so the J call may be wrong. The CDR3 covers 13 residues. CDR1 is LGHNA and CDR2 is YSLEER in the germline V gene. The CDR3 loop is CASSQEAVGTQYF. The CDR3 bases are TGCGCCAGCAGCCAAGAAGCCGTGGGGACCCAGTACTTC.

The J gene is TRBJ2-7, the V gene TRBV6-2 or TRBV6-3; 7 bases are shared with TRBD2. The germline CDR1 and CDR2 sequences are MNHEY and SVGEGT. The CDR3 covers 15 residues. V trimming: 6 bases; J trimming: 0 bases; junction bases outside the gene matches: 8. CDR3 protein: CASRSSGVSSYEQYF. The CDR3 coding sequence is TGTGCCAGCAGGTCCAGCGGGGTTAGCTCCTACGAGCAGTACTTC.

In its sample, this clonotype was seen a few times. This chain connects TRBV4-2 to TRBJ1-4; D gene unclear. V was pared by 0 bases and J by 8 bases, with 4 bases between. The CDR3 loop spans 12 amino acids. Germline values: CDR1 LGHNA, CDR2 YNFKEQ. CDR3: CASSQEDEKLFF. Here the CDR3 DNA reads TGTGCCAGCAGCCAAGAGGACGAAAAACTGTTTTTT.

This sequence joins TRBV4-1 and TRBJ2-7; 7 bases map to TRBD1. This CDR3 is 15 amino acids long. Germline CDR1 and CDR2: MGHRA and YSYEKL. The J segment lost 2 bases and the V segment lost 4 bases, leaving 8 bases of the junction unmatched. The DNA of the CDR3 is TGCGCCAGCAGCCTCCTCCCGGGACAGACCTACGAGCAGTACTTC. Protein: CASSLLPGQTYEQYF.

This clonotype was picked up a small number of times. The CDR3 DNA follows: TGTGCCAGCGGGGGACTAGCGGGAGTCCTCAGCTCCTACAATGAGCAGTTCTTC. Protein: CASGGLAGVLSSYNEQFF. J is TRBJ2-1 and V is TRBV6-1; TRBD2 matches at 14 bases. Germline V gene lookup returns CDR1 MNHNS and CDR2 SASEGT. This CDR3 comprises 18 residues. The V segment lost 8 bases and the J segment 0 bases; nucleotides outside the gene matches: 9.

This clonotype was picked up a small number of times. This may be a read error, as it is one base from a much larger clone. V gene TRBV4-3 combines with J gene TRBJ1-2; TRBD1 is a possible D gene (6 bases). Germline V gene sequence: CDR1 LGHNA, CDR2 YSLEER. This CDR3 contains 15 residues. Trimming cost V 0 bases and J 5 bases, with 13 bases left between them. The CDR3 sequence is CASSQDGQITYGYTF. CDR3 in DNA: TGCGCCAGCAGCCAAGATGGACAGATTACATATGGCTACACCTTC.